Presented here are 4 T cell receptor beta chains from one specimen sequenced in a study of beta chain features in type 1 diabetes. The investigators reverse transcribed all of the isolated RNA, so they sequenced expressed TCRB transcripts. Some clones are missing from TCRdb's copy, which holds only in-frame ones; the method was immunoSEQ multiplex PCR. The sample holds 400,000 to 550,000 clones, over 9.5% seen once. Sequencing was carried out using naive CD4+ T cells from blood. These TCRs come from a woman younger than 30 in good health.

V usage is TRBV5-1 and J usage is TRBJ2-1; 8 bases align to TRBD1. The germline V gene has CDR1 SGHRS and CDR2 YFSETQ. Germline trimming cut 2 bases from V and 6 bases from J; bases unmatched to any gene: 7. The CDR3 length is 15 residues. For the CDR3, the DNA is TGCGCCAGCAGCTTCGGACAGGGCTTGGTCAATGAGCAGTTCTTC. This translates into CASSFGQGLVNEQFF.

This clone was seen a handful of times. V and J are TRBV2 and TRBJ1-2; D not resolved. The CDR3 totals 13 residues. V was clipped by 2 bases and J by 4 bases, with 8 bases between them. Germline loops: CDR1 SNHLY, CDR2 FYNNEI. As DNA, the CDR3 is TGTGCCAGCAGTGAATTAGATACCTATGGCTACACCTTC. Residues: CASSELDTYGYTF.

As regards this clone: Other DNA sequences of this sample code for an identical CDR3. The chain recombines TRBV6-5 with TRBJ2-7; D gene unclear. The CDR3 totals 11 residues. The germline V and J ends were trimmed by 2 bases and 4 bases, with 3 bases remaining between them. The germline V gene has CDR1 MNHEY and CDR2 SVGAGI. CDR3 bases: TGTGCCAGCAGTTACAATTACGAGCAGTACTTC. It yields the protein CASSYNYEQYF.

The V gene is TRBV29-1, the J gene TRBJ2-5, with TRBD1 identical over 8 bases. The CDR3 is made up of 13 amino acids. Trimming removed 4 bases from V and 5 bases from J; junction bases left unmatched: 6. Germline V lookup: CDR1 SQVTM, CDR2 ANQGSEA. The CDR3 DNA is TGCAGCGTTGTAGGGACAGGAGAGGAGACCCAGTACTTC. Amino acids: CSVVGTGEETQYF.